This entry concerns a single T cell receptor (beta chain). Its cognate antigen is unknown. Germline V gene lookup returns CDR1 SGDLS and CDR2 YYNGEE. The CDR3 consists of 15 residues. The V end lost 0 bases, the J end lost 3 bases, and 10 bases lay between the germline ends. The treatment: over 15 received Ad26.COV2.S at low or high dose, single or two shots; several received placebo; per-sample allocation not given. The samples date from day 63 after the first vaccine or placebo injection. The study used a vaccine consisting of an Ad26 vector that expressed Wuhan-strain SARS-CoV-2 spike. This specimen belongs to a study of Ad26.COV2.S vaccination and SARS-CoV-2 variants. In the study overall: Sample donor was a member of the COV1001 Ad26.COV2.S trial arm. Overall study findings and caveats: Quantification of TCR breadth and depth may have yielded underestimates of total T cell responses.

Profiling relied on immunoSEQ multiplex PCR, and the TCRdb table lists in-frame clones only, not all of them. Here the sample spans around 500,000 clones, 80% to 90% being singletons. The clonotype was recovered from a person aged 18-60 years who received the Ad26.COV2.S COVID-19 vaccine or a placebo. The sequenced sample was peripheral blood, obtained in a trial of Ad26.COV2.S vaccine versus placebo. The chain is built from TRBV9 and TRBJ2-1, with D perhaps matching TRBD1 (6 bases). The CDR3 DNA sequence: TGTGCCAGCAGCGTAGTGGGGGCTAACTACAATGAGCAGTTCTTC. Its translation is CASSVVGANYNEQFF.